The sequence of this TCR beta chain was determined in a study of cytomegalovirus exposure and HLA in healthy donors. Study-wide results and limits: Listed as cytomegalovirus-associated were 150 or so TCR beta chains. A further, later analysis showed that HLA-associated TCR beta chains (compared with equally common others) were more clonally expanded. Being productive about 90% or about 30% of the time was typical of most TCR beta V segments in an earlier analysis.

Donors were nominally healthy when sampled, though unrecorded immune exposures were likely. The PCR ran on 60 Vbeta and 13 Jbeta primers. Produced via immunoSEQ multiplex PCR; TCRdb's table is partial and in-frame only. The table has 90,000 or so clones, over 65% seen once; the top ten hold 16%. The CDR3 is 16 residues long. The germline V gene has CDR1 LNHDA and CDR2 SQIVND (reference sequence). V was pared by 4 bases and J by 5 bases, with 17 bases between. About this clone: The target antigen is unknown.

The sample taken for sequencing was PBMCs. The V and J genes are TRBV19 and TRBJ2-2; D is possibly TRBD2 (5 bases). This TCR was sampled from a woman under 30 in good health and CMV-seropositive. The DNA of the CDR3 is TGTGCCAGTAGTAAAATGAACACAAGGAGGACCGGGGAGCTGTTTTTT. Its protein product is CASSKMNTRRTGELFF.